This T cell receptor (beta chain) was captured by sequencing in a study of T cell changes during pregnancy in multiple sclerosis. With 2 bases removed from V and 5 bases from J, the gap between germline ends came to 12 bases. Germline V CDR1 and CDR2: SGHAT, FQNNGV. This CDR3 spans 14 amino acids. Some clones are missing from TCRdb's copy, which holds only in-frame ones; the method was immunoSEQ multiplex PCR. The sample holds around 50,000 clones, around 92% seen once. The genes are TRBV11-2 and TRBJ1-2; unclear D gene. Sequences were derived from CD4+ T cells from peripheral blood mononuclear cells, sampled after pregnancy. The receptor was isolated from a female donor with multiple sclerosis, enrolled in a pregnancy study. DNA for the CDR3: TGTGCCAGCAGCTTACGTGCGGGGTGGTATGGCTACACCTTC. Translated, it gives CASSLRAGWYGYTF.